This note documents a single T cell receptor beta chain sequence. This specimen belongs to a study of OX40 agonist ivuxolimab in advanced cancers. Study in general: Patients received ivuxolimab, an agonistic anti-OX40 (CD134) antibody. A mean age of around 60 years, range about 23 to 80, was recorded, and about 83% were male.

TCRdb's table, derived via immunoSEQ multiplex PCR, lists solely in-frame clones and lacks some. Here the sample spans approximately 15,000 clones, approximately 80% being singletons. This CDR3 region has 16 residues. The V end lost 5 bases, the J end lost 8 bases, and 22 bases lay between the germline ends. Looked up from germline, CDR1 is SEHNR and CDR2 is FQNEAQ (reference sequence). This chain connects TRBV7-9 to TRBJ2-1; D is possibly TRBD1 (6 bases). Sequenced material: CD4+ or CD8+ T cells sorted from blood, taken in a trial of the OX40 agonist ivuxolimab. This receptor was obtained from an adult with an advanced solid tumor such as melanoma, head and neck, liver or kidney cancer. This CDR3 is CASSEATGHKQYEQFF. The CDR3 nucleotides read TGTGCCAGCAGCGAAGCCACAGGGCACAAACAATATGAGCAGTTCTTC. The full variable domain, in which reference TRBV7-9 and TRBJ2-1 provide the parts outside the CDR3, is DTGVSQNPRHKITKRGQNVTFRCDPISEHNRLYWYRQTLGQGPEFLTYFQNEAQLEKSRLLSDRFSAERPKGSFSTLEIQRTEQGDSAMYLCASSEATGHKQYEQFFGPGTRLTVL.